A single sample gave rise to the 11 T cell receptor beta chains below, sequenced in a study of CD8+CD57+ T cells in acquired aplastic anemia. Genomic DNA, the template, was used for profiling of the TCR beta VDJ and CDR3. A single record per CDR3 protein comes from TCRdb applying MiXCR to the reads. The sample lists approximately 190,000 distinct CDR3 sequences, roughly half occurring once. Patients who underwent sequencing had shown CD8+CD57+ cell expansion by flow cytometry. Sequencing input: sorted CD4+, CD8+, or CD8+CD57+ T cells (not recorded which) from PBMCs. These receptors were collected from a human donor with aplastic anemia.

The chain uses TRBV10-1 and TRBJ1-1; TRBD1 matches at 7 bases. The CDR3 extends over 15 amino acids. V shed 6 bases and J 1 base; nucleotides not matched to a gene: 8. Per germline, CDR1 WNHNN and CDR2 SYGVQD (reference sequence). CDR3 DNA: TGCGCCAGCAGCCCGACAGGGCAAACGAACACTGAAGCTTTCTTT. Its translation is CASSPTGQTNTEAFF.

This clonotype was counted a few times. The chain carries TRBV2 and TRBJ2-7; D is unresolved. Germline V gene lookup returns CDR1 SNHLY and CDR2 FYNNEI. This CDR3 comprises 10 residues. With 5 bases removed from V and 3 bases from J, the gap between germline ends came to 2 bases. The CDR3 DNA sequence: TGTGCCAGCAGTATCTACGAGCAGTACTTC. Translated: CASSIYEQYF.

This CDR3 reads CSVEDIGQGAGYTF. For the CDR3, the DNA is TGCAGCGTTGAAGATATCGGACAGGGGGCTGGCTACACCTTC. The chain employs TRBV29-1 and TRBJ1-2; TRBD1 aligns across 11 bases. The CDR3 length is 14 residues. Germline V gene data show CDR1 as SQVTM and CDR2 as ANQGSEA. V lost 0 bases and J lost 7; bases outside the gene matches: 4.

This clonotype was picked up many times. The rearrangement links TRBV12-3 or TRBV12-4 to TRBJ1-2; D may be TRBD1 (5 bases). V was pared by 2 bases and J by 8 bases, with 12 bases between. The CDR3 runs to 13 residues. CDR3 residues: CASSLRQLGGYTF. The CDR3, as DNA: TGTGCCAGCAGTTTAAGACAGCTCGGCGGCTACACCTTC.

This clonotype has more than one count but fewer than ten. The chain uses TRBV4-3 and TRBJ2-4, with D tentatively TRBD2 (6 bases). The V end lost 0 bases, the J end lost 9 bases, and 12 bases lay between the germline ends. This CDR3 has 14 residues. The germline V gene has CDR1 LGHNA and CDR2 YSLEER. CDR3 amino acids: CASSQDTGTLIQYF. For the CDR3, the DNA is TGCGCCAGCAGCCAAGATACGGGGACTCTCATTCAGTACTTC.

The sample holds many counts of this clonotype. The chain carries TRBV9 and TRBJ2-5; D is tentatively TRBD1 or TRBD2 (5 bases each). V was cut by 4 bases and J by 2 bases, with 9 bases left in between. CDR1 and CDR2 (germline): SGDLS, YYNGEE. The CDR3 loop spans 13 amino acids. The DNA of the CDR3 is TGTGCCAGCAGCAGGGGACCTCAAGAGACCCAGTACTTC. It encodes CASSRGPQETQYF.

CDR3: CASAPRDRVNEQYF. The CDR3, as DNA: TGTGCCAGCGCGCCACGGGACAGGGTAAACGAGCAGTACTTC. The J gene is TRBJ2-7, the V gene TRBV7-9, with 9 bases that match TRBD1. With 8 bases clipped from V and 5 bases from J, the junction kept 10 bases outside the gene matches. CDR3 length: 14 amino acids. Germline CDR1 is SEHNR and CDR2 is FQNEAQ (reference sequence).

The table lists this clonotype with many counts. The CDR3 DNA is TGTGCCAGCAGCTTGAGAGGGACAGGGGGCAATTCACCCCTCCACTTT. It yields the protein CASSLRGTGGNSPLHF. The gene calls are TRBV5-6 and TRBJ1-6, with 12 bases matching TRBD1. V dropped 1 base and J dropped 7; count of bases not matched to a gene: 3. Per the germline V gene, CDR1 is SGHDT and CDR2 is YYEEEE. This CDR3 has 16 amino acids. The full variable domain, in which reference TRBV5-6 and TRBJ1-6 provide the parts outside the CDR3, is DAGVTQSPTHLIKTRGQQVTLRCSPKSGHDTVSWYQQALGQGPQFIFQYYEEEERQRGNFPDRFSGHQFPNYSSELNVNALLLGDSALYLCASSLRGTGGNSPLHFGNGTRLTVT.

This clonotype occurred many times. This chain links TRBV15 with TRBJ2-1, with a tentative D call TRBD2 (6 bases). The V gene's germline CDR1 is LNHNV and CDR2 YYDKDF (reference sequence). The V end was cut by 1 base, the J end by 7 bases, with 11 bases between. The CDR3 loop spans 14 amino acids. The CDR3 loop reads CATSRAGVSNEQFF. Written as DNA, the CDR3 is TGTGCCACCAGCAGAGCGGGGGTTAGTAATGAGCAGTTCTTC.

In its sample, this clonotype was seen once. This chain links TRBV10-1 with TRBJ2-7, with no clear D. The CDR3 has 13 residues. Trimming left V 7 bases short and J 0 bases short, with 10 bases between. In germline, CDR1 is WNHNN, CDR2 SYGVQD (reference sequence). The CDR3 nucleotides read TGCGCCAGCAAAGGTTCCCCCTCCTACGAGCAGTACTTC. Translating it yields CASKGSPSYEQYF.

This clonotype appeared many times. The chain has TRBV24-1 and TRBJ2-7; TRBD1 might be the D (5 bases). V lost 2 bases to trimming and J lost 3 bases, with 13 bases between them. CDR1 is KGHDR, CDR2 SFDVKD, per germline. The length of the CDR3 is 15 residues. The CDR3 spells CATSDSGEGDYEQYF. CDR3 sequence (DNA): TGTGCCACCAGTGATTCCGGAGAAGGGGACTACGAGCAGTACTTC.